This entry lists 3 T cell receptor beta chains sequenced from one sample in a study of blood T cell repertoires in COVID-19. Method: immunoSEQ multiplex PCR; TCRdb's copy keeps in-frame clones and lacks some. The profile covers about 230,000 clones, with about 83% appearing a single time and 7.4% taken by the ten largest. The specimen was peripheral blood. These receptor sequences come from a woman in her fifties or sixties with acute or convalescent COVID-19.

The V call is TRBV7-2, the J call TRBJ2-3; TRBD2 matches at 9 bases. CDR1 and CDR2 (germline): SGHTA, FQGNSA. The CDR3 is 15 residues long. The junction had 11 bases not matched to a gene; V was cut back by 7 bases and J by 6 bases. CDR3 sequence (DNA): TGTGCCAGCACCCTATGGGGCGGGGGGGCGGATACGCAGTATTTT. This encodes CASTLWGGGADTQYF.

V usage is TRBV9 and J usage is TRBJ1-2; tentative D call: TRBD1 (5 bases). Germline lookup yields CDR1 SGDLS and CDR2 YYNGEE. Trimming removed 3 bases from V and 0 bases from J, with 9 bases in between. The CDR3 totals 14 residues. The CDR3 region has the DNA TGTGCCAGCAGCGGACAGCCCTCTAACTATGGCTACACCTTC. Amino acid sequence: CASSGQPSNYGYTF.

The chain employs TRBV4-3 and TRBJ2-3; 10 nucleotides match TRBD2. The CDR3 has 17 residues. Per the germline V gene, CDR1 is LGHNA and CDR2 is YSLEER. With 1 base clipped from V and 4 bases from J, the junction kept 8 bases outside the gene matches. CDR3 in amino acids: CASSQALAGGRADTQYF. CDR3 DNA: TGCGCCAGCAGCCAAGCCTTAGCGGGGGGCCGGGCAGATACGCAGTATTTT.